Sequencing of this T cell receptor beta chain was carried out in a study of blood T cells in healthy people across ages. Primed by a sample-barcoded 5' primer and a J-beta primer mix, a second PCR proceeded for about 6 to 11 cycles. TCRdb processed the 5' RACE reads anew with MiXCR; each CDR3 protein has one entry. This sample carries about a million distinct CDR3 sequences, less than 45% of them seen once, and the ten largest clones take about 12%. The germline V gene has CDR1 SGDLS and CDR2 YYNGEE. The CDR3 length is 17 residues. The V and J ends lost 4 bases and 5 bases, in that order; junction bases with no gene match: 10. This clonotype was observed a handful of times.

V usage is TRBV9 and J usage is TRBJ1-6; TRBD1 matches at 9 bases. The sample comprised blood. The TCR comes from a man aged 18 to 35 in good health. The CDR3 DNA is TGTGCCAGCAGCTCAGGTGGGACAGGGCTTGATAATTCACCCCTCCACTTT. Its translation: CASSSGGTGLDNSPLHF.